Shown below are 27 T cell receptor beta chains from a single sample sequenced in a study of T cells in localized non-small cell lung cancer. Assay used: immunoSEQ multiplex PCR; TCRdb lists only in-frame clones, some missing. In the table there are fewer than 25,000 clones, about 93% of which are singletons. This sample comprised peripheral blood, obtained before any cancer treatment. These receptors all come from a woman between 35 and 75 years old with stage I lung adenocarcinoma.

This chain links TRBV7-9 with TRBJ1-2; D might be TRBD1 (5 bases). This CDR3 comprises 15 residues. Germline-derived CDR1 and CDR2 are SEHNR and FQNEAQ (reference sequence). V shed 3 bases and J shed 4 bases, with 15 bases lying between them. The DNA of the CDR3 is TGTGCCAGCAGCTTTCGTAGGGGTCCCCTCTATGGCTACACCTTC. It encodes CASSFRRGPLYGYTF.

The rearrangement joins TRBV6-1 to TRBJ2-7; D is undetermined. Per germline, CDR1 MNHNS and CDR2 SASEGT. This CDR3 contains 14 residues. V lost 1 base to trimming and J lost 3 bases, with 10 bases between them. The CDR3 DNA reads TGTGCCAGCAGTGAAGAGGGAACGAGCTACGAGCAGTACTTC. Amino acid sequence: CASSEEGTSYEQYF.

The chain links TRBV14 to TRBJ1-1, with D hard to call. V lost 2 bases and J 0 bases, leaving 7 bases between the germline ends. This CDR3 is 14 amino acids long. Looked up from germline, CDR1 is SGHDN and CDR2 is FVKESK. CDR3 nucleotides: TGTGCCAGCAGCCAAAACAGAATGAACACTGAAGCTTTCTTT. It encodes CASSQNRMNTEAFF.

In nucleotides, the CDR3 is TGCGCCAGCAGCTTGGAGGCTAGCGGGCAAGAGACCCAGTACTTC. Protein product: CASSLEASGQETQYF. This chain links TRBV5-1 with TRBJ2-5, with TRBD2 matching 8 bases. This CDR3 spans 15 amino acids. CDR1 is SGHRS and CDR2 is YFSETQ in the germline V gene. Losses at the gene ends were 0 bases for V and 2 bases for J; bases not matched to a gene: 3.

In DNA, the CDR3 is TGCGCCGGCAACAAGGCTCCCCTTCTTGGGTGGGAAGCTTTCTTT. It is translated as CAGNKAPLLGWEAFF. The V call is TRBV23-1, the J call TRBJ1-1; no clear D. TRBV23-1 is flagged as an ORF with uncertain function. This CDR3 has 15 amino acids. Trimming cost V 11 bases and J 8 bases, with 27 bases left between them.

This chain uses TRBV7-6 with TRBJ2-5, with D perhaps matching TRBD1 (5 bases). This CDR3 has 15 amino acids. Deletions cut 0 bases from V and 5 bases from J, with 13 bases between. Germline V gene lookup returns CDR1 SGHVS and CDR2 FNYEAQ. CDR3 nucleotides: TGTGCCAGCAGCTTAGCGGACATCGTGGGGGAGACCCAGTACTTC. Protein: CASSLADIVGETQYF.

The CDR3 nucleotides read TGTGCCAGCAGTTCCAGGGCTAGGGACGAGCAGTACTTC. It is translated as CASSSRARDEQYF. The chain employs TRBV27 and TRBJ2-7, with TRBD1 as a possible D gene (5 bases). The V end lost 4 bases, the J end lost 5 bases, and 12 bases lay between the germline ends. Germline CDR1 reads MNHEY; CDR2 reads SMNVEV (reference sequence). The CDR3 is 13 residues long.

The DNA for the CDR3 is TGTGCCACCAGCAGAGACCGAAGGGAAGGCTACACCTTC. This sequence encodes CATSRDRREGYTF. V gene TRBV15 combines with J gene TRBJ1-2; D is undetermined. This CDR3 region has 13 residues. V was pared by 0 bases and J by 8 bases, with 10 bases between. CDR1 and CDR2 (germline): LNHNV, YYDKDF (reference sequence).

J is TRBJ2-7 and V is TRBV5-6; D is undetermined. Deletions cut 5 bases from V and 2 bases from J, with 8 bases between. CDR3 size: 12 residues. Germline CDR1 SGHDT, CDR2 YYEEEE. The CDR3 nucleotides read TGTGCCAGCAGTTTCGGTGCCTACGAGCAGTACTTC. Protein: CASSFGAYEQYF.

V gene TRBV7-9 combines with J gene TRBJ1-2; maybe TRBD1 (5 bases). Germline assignment: CDR1 SEHNR and CDR2 FQNEAQ (reference sequence). The CDR3 consists of 16 residues. V was cut by 5 bases and J by 6 bases, with 22 bases left in between. CDR3 sequence reads: CASSITGAYSPHGYTF. For the CDR3, the DNA is TGTGCCAGCAGCATCACCGGGGCCTACTCCCCCCATGGCTACACCTTC.

The J gene is TRBJ2-1, the V gene TRBV7-8; perhaps TRBD1 as D (5 bases). Per germline, CDR1 SGHVS and CDR2 FQNEAQ. The V end lost 9 bases, the J end lost 0 bases, and 12 bases lay between the germline ends. The CDR3 spans 14 residues. CDR3 sequence reads: CASGQGRSYNEQFF. CDR3 sequence (DNA): TGTGCCAGTGGGCAGGGCCGCTCCTACAATGAGCAGTTCTTC. The whole variable domain, remainder taken from reference TRBV7-8 and TRBJ2-1, is GAGVSQSPRYKVAKRGQDVALRCDPISGHVSLFWYQQALGQGPEFLTYFQNEAQLDKSGLPSDRFFAERPEGSVSTLKIQRTQQEDSAVYLCASGQGRSYNEQFFGPGTRLTVL.

This chain connects TRBV5-4 to TRBJ2-2; 10 bases line up with TRBD1. The ends lost 3 bases at V and 6 bases at J; junction bases unmatched: 5. Germline CDR1 reads SGHNT; CDR2 reads YYREEE (reference sequence). This CDR3 has 15 amino acids. Here the CDR3 reads CASSSGTGVAGELFF. CDR3 in DNA: TGTGCCAGCAGCTCCGGGACAGGGGTAGCCGGGGAGCTGTTTTTT.

This clone was detected only once. The chain is built from TRBV28 and TRBJ1-6; D is perhaps TRBD1 (6 bases). The CDR3 contains 14 residues. Trimming left V 3 bases short and J 10 bases short, with 13 bases between. The germline gives CDR1 MDHEN, CDR2 SYDVKM. As DNA, the CDR3 is TGTGCCAGCAGTTTGGGACATGGTATCTCACCCCTCCACTTT. This sequence encodes CASSLGHGISPLHF.

The rearrangement links TRBV9 to TRBJ2-7; either TRBD1 or TRBD2 may fit D (6 bases each). Germline V gene sequence: CDR1 SGDLS, CDR2 YYNGEE. With 0 bases removed from V and 0 bases from J, the gap between germline ends came to 13 bases. This CDR3 has 16 amino acids. The CDR3 DNA sequence: TGTGCCAGCAGCGTAGGAGGGGGGTATAGCTCCTACGAGCAGTACTTC. It encodes CASSVGGGYSSYEQYF.

This chain links TRBV27 with TRBJ1-5; perhaps TRBD1 as D (6 bases). The CDR3 covers 14 residues. The germline V gene has CDR1 MNHEY and CDR2 SMNVEV (reference sequence). Trimming took off 3 bases at V and 5 bases at J, with 11 bases between the two ends. The CDR3 sequence is CASSFDRTYQPQHF. The CDR3 DNA reads as TGTGCCAGCAGTTTTGACAGGACCTATCAGCCCCAGCATTTT.

This clone was detected once. The rearrangement uses TRBV7-2 and TRBJ2-3, with 12 bases matching TRBD2. The V segment lost 1 base and the J segment 4 bases; nucleotides outside the gene matches: 9. Germline CDR1 is SGHTA and CDR2 is FQGNSA. CDR3 size: 18 residues. The DNA for the CDR3 is TGTGCCAGCAGCTTAGTAGGACTAGCGGGAAATAGCGCAGATACGCAGTATTTT. As protein: CASSLVGLAGNSADTQYF.

This clone was counted once. The gene calls are TRBV19 and TRBJ1-2; no reliable D call. The CDR3 has 13 residues. In germline, CDR1 is LNHDA, CDR2 SQIVND (reference sequence). The germline V and J ends were trimmed by 4 bases and 2 bases, with 8 bases remaining between them. DNA of the CDR3: TGTGCCAGTAGTACACGGATGAACTATGGCTACACCTTC. This codes for CASSTRMNYGYTF.

V is TRBV18 and J is TRBJ2-3; TRBD1 matches 7 bases. The CDR3 spans 14 residues. With V trimmed by 4 bases and J by 6 bases, 7 bases remained unmatched. Germline values: CDR1 KGHSH, CDR2 LQKENI. The CDR3 sequence is CASSRRQGFDTQYF. The CDR3 coding sequence is TGTGCCAGCTCACGACGACAGGGCTTCGATACGCAGTATTTT.

The chain uses TRBV6-6 and TRBJ2-7; the match to TRBD1 covers 7 bases. There are 13 residues in the CDR3. The V segment lost 8 bases and the J segment 0 bases; nucleotides outside the gene matches: 4. In germline, CDR1 is MNHNY, CDR2 SVGAGI (reference sequence). The CDR3 nucleotides are TGTGCCAGCCAACAGGGGAGCTCCTACGAGCAGTACTTC. Translation gives CASQQGSSYEQYF.

The chain recombines TRBV28 with TRBJ2-3; no clear D gene. Trimming shortened V by 0 bases and J by 4 bases, and 8 bases separated the two germline ends. This CDR3 contains 14 residues. Per germline, CDR1 MDHEN and CDR2 SYDVKM. The CDR3 nucleotides read TGTGCCAGCAGTTTATGGGCAGTGGCAGATACGCAGTATTTT. It translates to CASSLWAVADTQYF.

The rearrangement joins TRBV28 to TRBJ2-3; 7 nucleotides line up with TRBD2. The J segment lost 6 bases and the V segment lost 3 bases, leaving 3 bases of the junction unmatched. This CDR3 region has 13 residues. Germline CDR1 is MDHEN and CDR2 is SYDVKM. CDR3 in amino acids: CASSFTSDDTQYF. CDR3 nucleotides: TGTGCCAGCAGTTTTACTAGCGATGATACGCAGTATTTT. Variable domain in full (rest from reference TRBV28 and TRBJ2-3): DVKVTQSSRYLVKRTGEKVFLECVQDMDHENMFWYRQDPGLGLRLIYFSYDVKMKEKGDIPEGYSVSREKKERFSLILESASTNQTSMYLCASSFTSDDTQYFGPGTRLTVL.

This clone was observed a few times. Here the CDR3 reads CASRLAPLAGGYEQYF. CDR3 bases: TGTGCAAGTCGCTTAGCCCCCCTAGCGGGAGGTTACGAGCAGTACTTC. V is TRBV12-2 and J is TRBJ2-7; the DNA was not used to check the table's D call, TRBD2. TRBV12-2 counts as a pseudogene. CDR3 size: 16 residues.

The chain is built from TRBV9 and TRBJ2-1, with D perhaps TRBD2 (6 bases). V dropped 4 bases and J dropped 4 bases, with 9 bases sitting between them. The CDR3 spans 13 residues. CDR1 SGDLS and CDR2 YYNGEE come from the germline V gene. The CDR3 nucleotides read TGTGCCAGCAGCTGGCGGGGATACAATGAGCAGTTCTTC. It codes for CASSWRGYNEQFF.

The V gene is TRBV7-3, the J gene TRBJ2-1, with TRBD1 matching 9 bases. The CDR3 runs to 15 residues. CDR1 and CDR2 (germline): SGHTA, FQGTGA. V trimming: 0 bases; J trimming: 9 bases; junction bases outside the gene matches: 6. DNA for the CDR3: TGTGCCAGCAGCTTAACGGGACAGGGAAGCGGTGAGCAGTTCTTC. Residues: CASSLTGQGSGEQFF.

The V call is TRBV6-5, the J call TRBJ1-4; D remains ambiguous. This CDR3 has 16 residues. Trimming took 4 bases from V and 0 from J, leaving 12 bases between them. Germline values: CDR1 MNHEY, CDR2 SVGAGI. The CDR3 nucleotides read TGTGCCAGCAGTTTAACAGTAGGCGCAACTAATGAAAAACTGTTTTTT. It codes for CASSLTVGATNEKLFF.

The chain has TRBV11-3 and TRBJ2-1, with no clear D. The CDR3 extends over 14 amino acids. Germline loops: CDR1 SGHNT, CDR2 YENEEA. Trimming left V 5 bases short and J 6 bases short, with 14 bases between. Here the CDR3 DNA reads TGTGCCAGCAGCCCCTCGTGGACCGGCAATGAGCAGTTCTTC. Translation gives CASSPSWTGNEQFF. Looking up the rest from reference TRBV11-3 and TRBJ2-1 gives the full variable domain: EAGVVQSPRYKIIEKKQPVAFWCNPISGHNTLYWYLQNLGQGPELLIRYENEEAVDDSQLPKDRFSAERLKGVDSTLKIQPAELGDSAVYLCASSPSWTGNEQFFGPGTRLTVL.

The CDR3 sequence is CASSQPSAGAVRSQYF. The DNA of the CDR3 is TGTGCCAGCAGCCAACCTTCAGCGGGAGCGGTACGAAGTCAGTACTTC. The chain joins TRBV4-2 to TRBJ2-7; TRBD2 aligns across 8 bases. CDR3 size: 16 residues. CDR1 and CDR2 (germline): LGHNA, YNFKEQ. The V segment lost 2 bases and the J segment 10 bases; nucleotides outside the gene matches: 16.